What follows is one TCR beta chain and its context. Its cognate antigen has yet to be identified. No qualities accompany the bases; no much larger clone lies one base away. This sample was taken from a study of cytomegalovirus exposure and HLA in healthy donors (dated 2017 in TCRdb). The study in broad terms: An earlier analysis of several hundred of the donors reported approximately 300 Gb of sequence data and around 110 million unique TCR beta sequences from about 200 million T cells. To predict cytomegalovirus infection status, the study combined high-throughput TCR immunosequencing, statistical association of individual TCRs with disease status, and machine learning. Typing coverage differed by locus: A, B, C, DRB1 and DQB1 were typed in roughly 620-630 donors, DQA1 in 522, DPA1 in some 600, and DPB1 in approximately 450. Of the approximately 400 genotyped donors, over 70% fell in the genetic ancestry cluster associated with self-reported Caucasian donors. Among almost 400 genotyped donors of the cohort, an average of about 240,000 unique TCR beta nucleotide sequences were sequenced per donor, about a sixth of them non-productive. An earlier analysis of approximately 640 of the donors applied high-throughput TCR beta sequencing to assess whether each TCR beta V gene segment acted as functional or pseudogenic. To study patterns of TCR occurrence, a later analysis re-analyzed previously published TCR beta repertoires from under 750 donors and added high-resolution HLA genotyping. A separate validation cohort of 90 to 150 different subjects was used in addition to the 666-subject first cohort. Using immunosequencing, the study profiled T cell repertoires from some 670 subjects and related those repertoires to cytomegalovirus serostatus. In the later analysis, no new phenotypic data were used to find candidate immune exposures; instead, reliance was placed on TCR beta sequences and their occurrence across donors. A later genetic analysis used genome-wide SNP genotypes for about 65% of the 666 donors, treating that subset as a discovery cohort. Donor age, sex, ethnicity and CMV serostatus were compiled alongside the repertoire data. Every repertoire in the discovery cohort had been generated on one and the same sequencing platform. Class I and class II HLA loci were covered by the typing at four-digit resolution. Because of strong linkage in the cohort, four to six DR-DQ haplotypes were treated as single units for association and clustering. The study aimed to test whether cataloging public T cell receptors could reveal signatures of past pathogen exposure. Roughly 300 gigabases of sequencing data and around 80 million unique TCR sequences made up an early release that covered approximately 700 HLA-typed donors. General study outcomes and caveats: Assigning TCR associations to individual alleles was difficult when HLA alleles, especially DR and DQ, strongly co-occurred. An earlier analysis of approximately 530 of the donors showed that most TCR beta V segments appeared in productive rearrangements either about 87% or about 30% of the time, which broadly matched IMGT annotations. Because HLA typing was unavailable for some donors at each locus, only the typed subset was used in association tests. Most TCR sequences were observed very rarely across donors, whereas some public TCRs were present in many individuals. Most CMV-associated TCR beta chains appeared to be HLA-restricted in a later analysis, and the HLA associations seemed to be driven largely by CMV exposure. A later analysis found that TCR association rates varied across HLA loci, with DRB1 alleles showing the most associated TCRs and HLA-C alleles the fewest. A further reported finding was that TCR beta sequences accurately predicted the HLA-A and HLA-B alleles for most subjects in the first cohort. Compared with equally common non-associated chains, HLA-associated TCR beta chains in a later analysis were more clonally expanded and had lower generation probabilities. In both the original and validation cohorts, the classifier was reported to diagnose cytomegalovirus status with high specificity and sensitivity. A later genetic analysis reported fewer N-insertions in productive TCRs among donors in an Asian-associated ancestry cluster than the 666-donor mean. According to a later analysis, parvovirus B19, influenza, CMV and Epstein-Barr virus appeared linked to several top co-occurrence clusters. CMV serostatus was the only immune exposure information available for the cohort. Specific HLA alleles were associated with 16,951 TCR beta sequences at a false discovery rate of 0.05 in a later analysis. The cohort was sequenced for TCR beta chains only, and without alpha or paired-chain data the features that could be detected were limited. A group of highly shared sequence variants was considered likely to be a technical artifact of the sequencing pipeline. Correlated functional status among segregating V segments might reflect linkage disequilibrium, but an unknown experimental factor could not be ruled out. Because the 87-base-pair reads could not distinguish some IMGT-functional V segments, including TRBV6-2 and TRBV6-3, those segments were excluded. In a later genetic analysis, a missense DCLRE1C variant was associated with V-gene and J-gene trimming of TCR beta chains, and the association was replicated in an independent cohort. The presence/absence analyses assumed that sequencing depth was roughly uniform across donors, and that assumption may not be true. In vitro tests confirmed that three of the cytomegalovirus-associated TCR beta chains recognize cytomegalovirus antigens. The study listed 150 to 200 TCR beta chains as associated with cytomegalovirus. The authors suggested that the approach could potentially be generalized to other disease states and immunological phenotypes. Because counts were too low, roughly 16 rarely observed V segments, including chromosome 9 orphons, were excluded from the earlier analysis of under 650 of the donors.

The method behind the library was the immunoSEQ multiplex PCR assay. A mixture of 60 forward primers for TCR Vbeta segments and 13 reverse primers for TCR Jbeta segments was used in the multiplex PCR. A multiplex PCR assay on genomic DNA amplified the CDR3 region of rearranged TCR beta genes. The amplified TCR beta libraries were sequenced on the Illumina HiSeq System as 87-base-pair reads. For the original study's pipeline: In a later analysis, some 80 million unique TCR beta chains were counted across the 500 to 850 repertoires, and roughly 10 million of these chains were shared by at least two donors. Raw reads were error-corrected and collapsed into unique sequences by a nearest-neighbor algorithm in which closely related sequences were merged to remove PCR and sequencing errors. V, D and J gene segments were assigned by aligning CDR3 sequences to IMGT reference sequences. For a sequence to be retained, a match of at least six nucleotides to both a V gene segment and a J gene segment was required. Rearrangements were called productive when the CDR3 lacked stop codons and stayed in frame with V and J; all others were non-productive. Following IMGT convention, CDR3 was defined as the stretch from the second conserved V-encoded cysteine to the conserved J-encoded phenylalanine. The earlier analysis of 450 to 750 of the donors excluded any sequence lacking an unambiguous match to a single V gene segment. In an earlier analysis of 587 of the donors, a V segment was called functional when productive rearrangements were above 56.7%, and segregating when the standard deviation between donors exceeded 5%. To diagnose cytomegalovirus status from the catalog of TCR beta chain sequences, a statistical classification framework was built. In a later analysis, TCR nucleotide sequences were compared against IMGT/GENE-DB human TR gene sequences so that V and J genes could be assigned. The TCRdist pipeline was used in a later analysis to assign CDR3 sequences and most-parsimonious VDJ recombination scenarios. In a later analysis, each TCR beta chain was defined by its CDR3 amino acid sequence together with its V-gene family, and reads without a unique V-gene family were excluded. To address suspected cross-contamination and a sequencing artifact, a later analysis removed roughly 640 highly shared, low-generation-probability nucleotide sequences. In a later analysis, a clonal expansion index for each public chain was calculated from normalized within-repertoire ranks of inferred template counts. In a later analysis, generation probabilities were computed with a VDJ recombination model fitted to out-of-frame rearrangements, and the resulting probabilities were checked against IGoR. Hypergeometric tests were used in a later analysis to score TCR-TCR, TCR-HLA and TCR-CMV co-occurrence, with a repertoire-size bias correction applied to the TCR pairs. To estimate false discovery rates, a later analysis permuted the HLA or CMV assignments 20 times. A later analysis grouped co-occurring TCRs with DBSCAN, adding TCRdist sequence similarity when clustering within HLA-allele-positive subsets. Co-occurrence clustering excluded repertoires with fewer than 30,000 or more than 120,000 public chains, plus five with anomalous nucleotide sharing. TCRdb holds this immuneACCESS table with in-frame rearrangements only. Some clones are missing; in checked studies, unresolved V genes explain under half, and the rest has no known cause. The V and J calls and clone size were taken over from that table, and D and trimming were inferred from the DNA. The sample yields about 68,000 clones; more than 80% were counted once. Around 6.3% of the sample belongs to the ten largest clones.

The junction carries 11 bases between V and J, which are trimmed by 7 bases and 3 bases respectively. CDR1 and CDR2, looked up from the germline V gene, are SGHDT and YYEEEE. CDR3 length: 12 amino acids, cysteine to phenylalanine. Only the CDR3 region is kept as DNA, spanning 36 bases read in frame from base 1. The cohort consisted of 670 or so healthy bone marrow donors. Cohort members were all nominally healthy when sampled, although unrecorded immune exposures were likely present. CMV serostatus was positive for almost 300 and negative for about half of the 666 cohort members, and was not recorded for this donor. Each donor provided a peripheral blood sample, and peripheral blood mononuclear cells were used for TCR beta sequencing. The Qiagen DNeasy Blood Extraction Kit was used to extract genomic DNA from the blood cell samples.

This sequence originates from a human donor in good health. Sequencing used PBMCs. The chain was built from TRBV5-6 and TRBJ2-7; TRBD2 could be the D gene, as 6 bases match. The nucleotides read TGTGCCAGCGGGGGGATTGACTACGAGCAGTACTTC. This yields the protein CASGGIDYEQYF.